One and the same sample provided the 16 T cell receptor beta chains below, sequenced in a study of Graves' ophthalmopathy and Graves' hyperthyroidism. CDR3 regions of TCR beta were amplified from RNA transcripts. First-round RT-PCR relied on HTBI primers, and a second-round multiplex PCR came next. TCRdb re-analysed the multiplex PCR reads in MiXCR, keeping a single row per CDR3 protein. The repertoire holds around 660,000 distinct CDR3 sequences, with about two fifths as singletons. The material sequenced was peripheral blood. The receptors were gathered from an adult man with Graves' ophthalmopathy.

CDR3 nucleotides: TGCGCCAGCAGCCAAGGACCGGGGGTACACGAGCAGTACTTC. Protein product: CASSQGPGVHEQYF. This rearrangement joins TRBV4-3 to TRBJ2-7; D may be TRBD2 (6 bases). This CDR3 is 14 amino acids long. Germline CDR1 reads LGHNA; CDR2 reads YSLEER. The V and J ends lost 1 base and 5 bases respectively, with 12 bases between them.

The chain is built from TRBV7-9 and TRBJ1-6, with D perhaps TRBD1 (5 bases). The CDR3 runs to 14 residues. Germline V gives CDR1 SEHNR, CDR2 FQNEAQ (reference sequence). V was clipped by 6 bases and J by 14 bases, with 20 bases between them. For the CDR3, the DNA is TGTGCCAGCAGATCGGGACTCGACGCGTCATCCCTCCACTTT. Protein: CASRSGLDASSLHF.

V is TRBV29-1 and J is TRBJ1-2, with 8 nucleotides matching TRBD1. Germline assignment: CDR1 SQVTM and CDR2 ANQGSEA. The CDR3 loop spans 14 amino acids. The V segment lost 4 bases and the J segment 5 bases; nucleotides outside the gene matches: 9. CDR3 sequence (DNA): TGCAGCGTTGCTCGCGTTTGGACAGGGTATGGCTACACCTTC. This codes for CSVARVWTGYGYTF.

The rearrangement uses TRBV7-6 and TRBJ2-5; either TRBD1 or TRBD2 may fit D (6 bases each). CDR1 and CDR2 from the germline V gene are SGHVS and FNYEAQ. The CDR3 consists of 15 residues. Trimming removed 5 bases from V and 3 bases from J, with 16 bases in between. CDR3 amino acids: CASSPRGHQEETQYF. In DNA form, the CDR3 reads TGTGCCAGCAGCCCGCGGGGACACCAAGAAGAGACCCAGTACTTC. The full variable domain, its missing parts supplied by reference TRBV7-6 and TRBJ2-5, is GAGVSQSPRYKVTKRGQDVALRCDPISGHVSLYWYRQALGQGPEFLTYFNYEAQQDKSGLPNDRFSAERPEGSISTLTIQRTEQRDSAMYRCASSPRGHQEETQYFGPGTRLLVL.

In this sample, this clonotype turned up many times. V is TRBV6-1 and J is TRBJ1-5; D gene unclear. Trimming left V 6 bases short and J 0 bases short, with 21 bases between. This CDR3 comprises 18 residues. Germline V gene lookup returns CDR1 MNHNS and CDR2 SASEGT. The CDR3 nucleotides read TGTGCCAGCAGCTCCGGGCCACCGGCCAAGATTAGCAATCAGCCCCAGCATTTT. This codes for CASSSGPPAKISNQPQHF.

This clonotype was counted many times. The CDR3 DNA sequence: TGTGCCAGCAGGGGGCTAGATGGCTACACCTTC. Its protein is CASRGLDGYTF. The chain employs TRBV2 and TRBJ1-2; tentative D call: TRBD1 (5 bases). The CDR3 runs to 11 residues. The V gene's germline CDR1 is SNHLY and CDR2 FYNNEI. With 6 bases removed from V and 6 bases from J, the gap between germline ends came to 8 bases.

This clonotype turned up a few times. This chain uses TRBV3-1 with TRBJ2-7; 7 nucleotides line up with TRBD1. The CDR3 is 14 amino acids. Germline CDR1 LGHDT, CDR2 YNNKEL (reference sequence). Unmatched junction bases numbered 7, after V lost 5 bases and J lost 3 bases. CDR3 loop: CASSERQGDYEQYF. DNA for the CDR3: TGTGCCAGCAGCGAAAGACAGGGAGACTACGAGCAGTACTTC.

This clonotype was detected only a few times. The rearrangement joins TRBV5-4 to TRBJ2-7, with 12 positions matching TRBD2. Germline CDR1 SGHNT, CDR2 YYREEE (reference sequence). The CDR3 consists of 17 residues. V shed 0 bases and J 5 bases; nucleotides not matched to a gene: 9. The chain's CDR3 is CASSLGLAGGQGDEQYF. The CDR3 DNA sequence: TGTGCCAGCAGCTTGGGGCTAGCGGGAGGGCAGGGGGACGAGCAGTACTTC.

In this sample, this clonotype turned up once. The rearrangement joins TRBV29-1 to TRBJ2-1, with D hard to call. The CDR3 has 14 residues. CDR1 and CDR2 (germline): SQVTM, ANQGSEA. V lost 0 bases to trimming and J lost 7 bases, with 13 bases between them. As DNA, the CDR3 is TGCAGCGTTGAAGATCCTGGGCAGATGAATGAGCAGTTCTTC. Translating gives CSVEDPGQMNEQFF.

In this sample, this clonotype turned up many times. The rearrangement joins TRBV10-3 to TRBJ2-7, with TRBD1 matching 7 bases. Germline loops: CDR1 ENHRY, CDR2 SYGVKD. V lost 10 bases, J lost 9 bases, and 15 bases stayed unmatched. The CDR3 has 13 residues. The CDR3 bases are TGTGCCACCCGGGACAGCTGGCTCTGGGTGCAGTACTTC. Protein product: CATRDSWLWVQYF.

The chain carries TRBV29-1 and TRBJ2-7; 8 nucleotides align to TRBD1. Germline V gene data show CDR1 as SQVTM and CDR2 as ANQGSEA. This CDR3 contains 12 residues. J lost 4 bases, V lost 7 bases, and 6 bases had no gene match. The CDR3 DNA reads TGCAGCGCCAGGACAGGGATGTACGAGCAGTACTTC. Protein: CSARTGMYEQYF.

The chain links TRBV7-2 to TRBJ2-2; D may be TRBD2 (5 bases). This CDR3 is 17 amino acids long. V lost 5 bases and J 6 bases, leaving 22 bases between the germline ends. Germline CDR1 and CDR2: SGHTA and FQGNSA. CDR3 region: CASSRGRAGLIAGELFF. The CDR3 bases are TGTGCCAGCAGCCGAGGGCGTGCGGGTTTAATCGCCGGGGAGCTGTTTTTT. Drawing the rest from reference TRBV7-2 and TRBJ2-2, the complete variable domain is GAGVSQSPSNKVTEKGKDVELRCDPISGHTALYWYRQSLGQGLEFLIYFQGNSAPDKSGLPSDRFSAERTGGSVSTLTIQRTQQEDSAVYLCASSRGRAGLIAGELFFGEGSRLTVL.

This clonotype has at least ten counts. The rearrangement uses TRBV19 and TRBJ1-5; the D gene is possibly TRBD1 (5 bases). The length of the CDR3 is 16 residues. Trimming cost V 3 bases and J 3 bases, with 15 bases left between them. The germline CDR1 and CDR2 sequences are LNHDA and SQIVND (reference sequence). In DNA, the CDR3 is TGTGCCAGTAGTATGGGTTTGGGGGTTTTCAATCAGCCCCAGCATTTT. This translates into CASSMGLGVFNQPQHF.

This clonotype was counted at least ten times. This rearrangement joins TRBV7-2 to TRBJ2-2; D may be TRBD1 or TRBD2 (5 bases each). CDR1 and CDR2 (germline): SGHTA, FQGNSA. V lost 2 bases to trimming and J lost 9 bases, with 10 bases between them. This CDR3 comprises 13 residues. This CDR3 reads CASSLFGGRELFF. The CDR3 DNA sequence: TGTGCCAGCAGCTTATTTGGGGGAAGGGAGCTGTTTTTT.

Details on this clonotype: Germline is not matched at one junction end, which may reflect a read error. The J gene is TRBJ2-2, the V gene TRBV7-6, with 7 bases matching TRBD1. Germline V gene lookup returns CDR1 SGHVS and CDR2 FNYEAQ. The CDR3 consists of 16 residues. CDR3 in amino acids: CASSQEGAGAGGELFF. Here the CDR3 DNA reads TGCGCCAGCAGCCAAGAGGGGGCCGGGGCCGGCGGGGAGCTGTTTTTT.

This rearrangement joins TRBV7-2 to TRBJ1-2; a weak D match, TRBD1 (5 bases). Germline assignment: CDR1 SGHTA and CDR2 FQGNSA. The CDR3 covers 14 residues. V was pared by 4 bases and J by 6 bases, with 15 bases between. The DNA of the CDR3 is TGTGCCAGCAGCTCTAGGGAAGGGGATGATGGCTACACCTTC. Protein product: CASSSREGDDGYTF.